In its sample, the clone carrying this T cell receptor (beta chain) was seen a few times. Sequenced by immunoSEQ multiplex PCR; TCRdb stores in-frame clones only, minus some. The sample holds about 160,000 clones, over 75% seen once. Per germline, CDR1 SGHNT and CDR2 YENEEA. There are 13 residues in the CDR3. Unmatched junction bases numbered 10, after V lost 6 bases and J lost 10 bases. This sample is drawn from a study of blood T cell repertoires in COVID-19. The source material was PBMCs or T cells enriched from blood (not recorded which). The chain links TRBV11-3 to TRBJ1-1; 8 bases agree with TRBD1. The sequence derives from a man aged 35 to 55 who had recovered from COVID-19. The CDR3 is CASRRSGGPRAFF. CDR3 nucleotide sequence: TGTGCCAGCAGGAGATCAGGGGGCCCGAGAGCTTTCTTT.